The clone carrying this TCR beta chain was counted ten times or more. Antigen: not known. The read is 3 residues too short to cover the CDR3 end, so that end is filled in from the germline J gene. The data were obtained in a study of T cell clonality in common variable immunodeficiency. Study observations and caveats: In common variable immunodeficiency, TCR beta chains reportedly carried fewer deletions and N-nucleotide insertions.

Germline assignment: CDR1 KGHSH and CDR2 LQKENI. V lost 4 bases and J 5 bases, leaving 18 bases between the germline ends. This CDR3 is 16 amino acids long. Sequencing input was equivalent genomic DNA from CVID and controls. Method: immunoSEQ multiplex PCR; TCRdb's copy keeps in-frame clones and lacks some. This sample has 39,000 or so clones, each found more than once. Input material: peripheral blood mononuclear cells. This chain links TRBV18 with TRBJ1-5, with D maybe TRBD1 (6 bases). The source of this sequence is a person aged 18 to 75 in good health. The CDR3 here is CASSQVGARGDQPQHF. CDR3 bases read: TGTGCCAGCTCACAGGTGGGGGCGCGAGGGGATCAGCCC.